One sample yielded the 8 T cell receptor beta chains listed below, sequenced in a study of T cell responses to AZD1222 COVID-19 vaccine. TCRdb's copy holds only in-frame clones and misses some; the assay was immunoSEQ multiplex PCR. The sample holds roughly 70,000 clones; roughly nine tenths are singletons and the top ten take 9.3%. Material: peripheral blood, obtained 28 days after the second AZD1222 dose. The source of these receptors is an adult who received the AZD1222 COVID-19 vaccine.

This sequence joins TRBV3-1 (or the pseudogene TRBV3-2) and TRBJ1-1; the D gene is possibly TRBD1 (5 bases). Germline CDR1 is LGHDT and CDR2 is YNNKEL (reference sequence). This CDR3 region has 14 residues. Trimming removed 4 bases at V and 2 bases at J, with 11 bases between. CDR3 region: CASSPRQKNTEAFF. The CDR3 nucleotides read TGTGCCAGCAGCCCTCGACAGAAAAACACTGAAGCTTTCTTT.

In its sample, this clone was seen once. The rearrangement uses TRBV30 and TRBJ1-5; 7 bases are a match to TRBD1. CDR3 length equals 12 residues. Germline V gives CDR1 GTSNPN, CDR2 SVGIG (reference sequence). V dropped 4 bases and J dropped 7; count of bases not matched to a gene: 4. The DNA for the CDR3 is TGTGCCTGGACCCGACAGGGCCAGCCCCAGCATTTT. Translating gives CAWTRQGQPQHF.

The rearrangement links TRBV27 to TRBJ1-2, with no clear D. Trimming left V 4 bases short and J 8 bases short, with 20 bases between. The CDR3 length is 15 residues. CDR1 and CDR2 (germline): MNHEY, SMNVEV (reference sequence). The CDR3 sequence is CASSSGPPRAKGYTF. The DNA for the CDR3 is TGTGCCAGCAGTTCTGGCCCTCCCCGGGCTAAGGGCTACACCTTC.

This clone has only one observation. In DNA form, the CDR3 reads TGCGCCAGCACGACAGGGCGGATGAACACTGAAGCTTTCTTT. Protein product: CASTTGRMNTEAFF. The gene calls are TRBV5-1 and TRBJ1-1; 7 nucleotides line up with TRBD1. Germline V gene sequence: CDR1 SGHRS, CDR2 YFSETQ. V dropped 6 bases and J dropped 0; count of bases not matched to a gene: 5. This CDR3 contains 14 residues.

The chain carries TRBV19 and TRBJ1-2; 9 bases are shared with TRBD1. Germline V lookup: CDR1 LNHDA, CDR2 SQIVND (reference sequence). The V and J ends lost 4 bases and 7 bases, in that order; junction bases with no gene match: 7. The CDR3 runs to 14 residues. This CDR3 is CASSTGQGMGGYTF. CDR3 sequence (DNA): TGTGCCAGTAGTACCGGACAGGGGATGGGTGGCTACACCTTC.

The chain couples TRBV10-3 to TRBJ1-1; no firm D call. Between the trimmed V and J ends, which lost 6 bases and 7 bases, there was a span of 12 bases. Looked up from germline, CDR1 is ENHRY and CDR2 is SYGVKD. The CDR3 covers 12 residues. The CDR3 sequence: CAISTGPSEAFF. CDR3 nucleotide sequence: TGTGCCATCAGCACCGGGCCTAGTGAAGCTTTCTTT.

This rearrangement joins TRBV6-5 to TRBJ1-1; D is uncertain. Per germline, CDR1 MNHEY and CDR2 SVGAGI. The CDR3 sequence is 13 residues long. Trimming took off 11 bases at V and 2 bases at J, with 15 bases between the two ends. CDR3 bases: TGTGCCTCCAATCCCGGGGTAAACACTGAAGCTTTCTTT. Protein: CASNPGVNTEAFF.

The chain combines TRBV25-1 with TRBJ1-6; perhaps TRBD1 as D (6 bases). This CDR3 is built from 13 residues. Germline V lookup: CDR1 MGHDK, CDR2 SYGVNS. The V and J ends lost 6 bases and 7 bases respectively, with 10 bases between them. The CDR3 region has the DNA TGTGCCAGCAGAGAACAGGGCAATTCACCCCTCCACTTT. It is translated as CASREQGNSPLHF.